The 10 T cell receptor beta chains given below trace back to one sample, sequenced in a study of blood T cell repertoires in COVID-19. Produced via immunoSEQ multiplex PCR; TCRdb's table is partial and in-frame only. The sample consists of more than 90,000 clones, 70% to 80% of them appearing once. Sequencing input: peripheral blood. The origin of the receptors is a man aged 70 or older with acute or convalescent COVID-19.

This clone is a singleton in its sample. The chain employs TRBV4-3 and TRBJ1-1; D might be TRBD1 (5 bases). The CDR3 loop spans 12 amino acids. V shed 0 bases and J shed 11 bases, with 10 bases lying between them. Germline CDR1 LGHNA, CDR2 YSLEER. CDR3 coding DNA: TGCGCCAGCAGCCAAGAGGGGGGTCGGGCTTTCTTT. Encoded protein: CASSQEGGRAFF.

This chain uses TRBV25-1 with TRBJ2-7; 7 bases align to TRBD2. V shed 6 bases, J shed 5 bases, and the junction held 4 bases outside the gene matches. The CDR3 runs 12 residues. CDR1 is MGHDK and CDR2 is SYGVNS in the germline V gene. The CDR3 DNA reads TGTGCCAGCAGCCTAAGCGGGGACGAGCAGTACTTC. It yields the protein CASSLSGDEQYF.

The chain uses TRBV5-6 and TRBJ1-1; tentatively, D is TRBD1 (6 bases). Per germline, CDR1 SGHDT and CDR2 YYEEEE. V shed 6 bases and J shed 1 base, with 22 bases lying between them. CDR3 length equals 17 residues. CDR3 DNA: TGTGCCAGCACCACCCAGGGTAATACAGGGAAGAACACTGAAGCTTTCTTT. This gives the protein CASTTQGNTGKNTEAFF.

V usage is TRBV15 and J usage is TRBJ2-7, with TRBD1 as a possible D gene (6 bases). The CDR3 has 14 residues. Trimming left V 5 bases short and J 1 base short, with 12 bases between. Germline V gene data show CDR1 as LNHNV and CDR2 as YYDKDF (reference sequence). The CDR3: CATSRTVPSYEQYF. Here the CDR3 DNA reads TGTGCCACCAGCCGGACAGTTCCTTCCTACGAGCAGTACTTC.

This chain joins TRBV7-9 and TRBJ2-5, with D perhaps TRBD1 (5 bases). V was shortened by 4 bases and J by 2 bases, with 14 bases between the two germline ends. The CDR3 sequence is 15 residues long. The germline gives CDR1 SEHNR, CDR2 FQNEAQ (reference sequence). The CDR3 sequence: CASSSDRTIQETQYF. The CDR3 DNA follows: TGTGCCAGCAGCTCGGATCGGACAATACAAGAGACCCAGTACTTC.

V is TRBV18 and J is TRBJ2-2, with a weak D call TRBD1 (5 bases). This CDR3 region has 14 residues. Germline lookup yields CDR1 KGHSH and CDR2 LQKENI. Trimming shortened V by 3 bases and J by 4 bases, and 9 bases separated the two germline ends. CDR3 in amino acids: CASSPNQGTGELFF. CDR3 DNA: TGTGCCAGCTCACCGAACCAGGGCACCGGGGAGCTGTTTTTT.

This chain links TRBV28 with TRBJ1-4, with D possibly TRBD1 on 5 matching bases. The CDR3 spans 14 residues. The V gene's germline CDR1 is MDHEN and CDR2 SYDVKM. Trimming shortened V by 7 bases and J by 3 bases, and 12 bases separated the two germline ends. DNA of the CDR3: TGTGCCAGCAACCAGGGAGGGGCTAATGAAAAACTGTTTTTT. It specifies CASNQGGANEKLFF.

The sample holds a few counts of this clone. The chain has TRBV5-1 and TRBJ1-5; D remains unclear. Germline lookup yields CDR1 SGHRS and CDR2 YFSETQ. There are 15 residues in the CDR3. Trimming took 6 bases from V and 1 from J, leaving 14 bases between them. CDR3 bases: TGCGCCAGCACCCAGGACCCGGGGAGCAATCAGCCCCAGCATTTT. Translating gives CASTQDPGSNQPQHF.

This chain links TRBV9 with TRBJ1-4, with no clear D. The ends were cut back, 3 bases at V and 4 bases at J, with 13 bases in the middle. CDR1 is SGDLS, CDR2 YYNGEE, per germline. CDR3 length: 15 residues. The DNA for the CDR3 is TGTGCCAGCAGCGGAGCGGGATTAAGTAATGAAAAACTGTTTTTT. It translates to CASSGAGLSNEKLFF. Full variable domain (missing parts from reference TRBV9 and TRBJ1-4): DSGVTQTPKHLITATGQRVTLRCSPRSGDLSVYWYQQSLDQGLQFLIQYYNGEERAKGNILERFSAQQFPDLHSELNLSSLELGDSALYFCASSGAGLSNEKLFFGSGTQLSVL.

The V call is TRBV9, the J call TRBJ1-3; D possibly corresponds to TRBD1 (6 bases). Germline CDR1 is SGDLS and CDR2 is YYNGEE. V was cut by 2 bases and J by 1 base, with 10 bases left in between. This CDR3 region has 15 residues. CDR3 amino acids: CASSVAQGSGNTIYF. CDR3 sequence (DNA): TGTGCCAGCAGCGTCGCGCAGGGGTCTGGAAACACCATATATTTT.